Below are 27 T cell receptor beta chains sequenced from a single sample in a study of post-analysis software for immune sequencing data. Regarding the study as a whole: TRBV segments more frequent in patients than in controls numbered about 5 and included TRBV5-6, TRBV5-1 and TRBV20-1.

Which antigens these TCRs recognize remains unknown. Carried by the TCR beta cDNA libraries were unique molecular identifiers. TCRdb reprocessed the PCR reads via MiXCR and lists one record per CDR3 protein. Among about 770,000 distinct CDR3 sequences listed, just over 45% were seen once. Sequencing input: blood. The receptor source for this set is a girl under 18 with multiple sclerosis.

This clonotype occurred a few times. The gene calls are TRBV7-9 and TRBJ2-3, with 8 bases that match TRBD2. J was trimmed by 0 bases and V by 5 bases; bases with no gene match: 4. CDR3 length: 15 amino acids. Germline V gene data show CDR1 as SEHNR and CDR2 as FQNEAQ (reference sequence). The DNA of the CDR3 is TGTGCCAGCAGCGGTGGACTAGCTAGCACAGATACGCAGTATTTT. It specifies CASSGGLASTDTQYF.

J is TRBJ2-3 and V is TRBV12-3 or TRBV12-4; the match to TRBD2 covers 7 bases. The junction had 6 bases not matched to a gene; V was cut back by 6 bases and J by 0 bases. The CDR3 has 15 residues. In nucleotides, the CDR3 is TGTGCCAGCAGCCCCGGGAGGTTCAGCACAGATACGCAGTATTTT. This codes for CASSPGRFSTDTQYF.

The chain combines TRBV11-1 with TRBJ2-3, with TRBD2 matching 8 bases. Germline trimming cut 2 bases from V and 4 bases from J; bases unmatched to any gene: 5. Germline assignment: CDR1 SGHAT and CDR2 FQDESV (reference sequence). The CDR3 totals 15 residues. The CDR3 loop reads CASSLFRTSSDTQYF. DNA for the CDR3: TGTGCCAGCAGCTTATTCCGGACTAGCTCAGATACGCAGTATTTT.

This clonotype was detected only a few times. V and J are TRBV7-2 and TRBJ2-5, with D possibly matching TRBD1 (6 bases). CDR1 SGHTA and CDR2 FQGNSA come from the germline V gene. This CDR3 is built from 17 residues. Deletions cut 2 bases from V and 2 bases from J, with 18 bases between. The CDR3 DNA is TGTGCCAGCAGCTTAACTGGGCCAGGGGCTGGGCAAGAGACCCAGTACTTC. Its protein product is CASSLTGPGAGQETQYF.

This clonotype occurred a few times. This chain joins TRBV7-3 and TRBJ1-2; TRBD1 matches at 8 bases. CDR3 size: 17 residues. The germline gives CDR1 SGHTA, CDR2 FQGTGA. The V gene end was trimmed by 5 bases and the J gene end by 5 bases; junction bases not matched to a gene: 16. The CDR3 bases are TGTGCCAGCAGCCCCCACGGGACAGGAGAATTGGCATATGGCTACACCTTC. It codes for CASSPHGTGELAYGYTF.

This sequence joins TRBV3-1 and TRBJ2-3; 9 bases are shared with TRBD2. The V and J ends lost 4 bases and 5 bases, in that order; junction bases with no gene match: 7. The CDR3 totals 15 residues. Germline loops: CDR1 LGHDT, CDR2 YNNKEL (reference sequence). CDR3 loop: CASSRDLREGDTQYF. CDR3 coding DNA: TGTGCCAGCAGCCGAGATTTGCGGGAGGGAGATACGCAGTATTTT.

The chain is built from TRBV4-3 and TRBJ2-3; D is uncertain. V shed 0 bases and J shed 0 bases, with 10 bases lying between them. Germline-derived CDR1 and CDR2 are LGHNA and YSLEER. This CDR3 has 16 residues. CDR3 protein: CASSQDRQRSTDTQYF. The CDR3 DNA is TGCGCCAGCAGCCAAGATCGGCAACGGAGCACAGATACGCAGTATTTT.

This clonotype was observed a handful of times. The rearrangement links TRBV6-2 or TRBV6-3 to TRBJ2-5; 8 nucleotides match TRBD2. Germline V gene data show CDR1 as MNHEY and CDR2 as SVGEGT. The CDR3 consists of 15 residues. The ends lost 7 bases at V and 5 bases at J; junction bases unmatched: 12. For the CDR3, the DNA is TGTGCCAGCACCTCAGCCGGGGGGGGCATCGAGACCCAGTACTTC. Its protein product is CASTSAGGGIETQYF.

This rearrangement joins TRBV20-1 to TRBJ2-7; D remains unclear. The ends were cut back, 0 bases at V and 6 bases at J, with 15 bases in the middle. Germline CDR1 and CDR2: DFQATT and SNEGSKA (reference sequence). The CDR3 covers 14 residues. CDR3 bases: TGCAGTGCTAGAGACCCGGCTAGGTCGTTCGAGCAGTACTTC. Its protein is CSARDPARSFEQYF.

This clonotype occurred a few times. V and J are TRBV5-6 and TRBJ2-5, with a possible D match to TRBD2 (6 bases). CDR3 length: 15 amino acids. Germline assignment: CDR1 SGHDT and CDR2 YYEEEE. V lost 5 bases to trimming and J lost 4 bases, with 18 bases between them. CDR3 nucleotide sequence: TGTGCCAGCAGACCCGGGGGTTTTTTGTTAGAGACCCAGTACTTC. Translation gives CASRPGGFLLETQYF.

V usage is TRBV20-1 and J usage is TRBJ1-1; 7 nucleotides line up with TRBD1. The CDR3 runs to 11 residues. Trimming removed 5 bases from V and 7 bases from J; junction bases left unmatched: 4. CDR1 is DFQATT and CDR2 is SNEGSKA in the germline V gene (reference sequence). CDR3 amino acids: CSAPDRIEAFF. Written as DNA, the CDR3 is TGCAGTGCTCCGGACAGGATTGAAGCTTTCTTT.

This clonotype has only a few counts. J is TRBJ1-6 and V is TRBV14; D is unresolved. With 1 base removed from V and 8 bases from J, the gap between germline ends came to 9 bases. The CDR3 is 14 amino acids. Germline V gene lookup returns CDR1 SGHDN and CDR2 FVKESK. The CDR3 spells CASSQGFIDSPLHF. The CDR3 DNA sequence: TGTGCCAGCAGCCAAGGATTTATAGATTCACCCCTCCACTTT.

This clonotype occurred a few times. The gene calls are TRBV2 and TRBJ2-6, with D unresolved. The germline CDR1 and CDR2 sequences are SNHLY and FYNNEI. This CDR3 has 13 residues. V shed 8 bases and J shed 1 base, with 6 bases lying between them. The CDR3, as DNA: TGTGCCAGCCAGAAATCTGGGGCCAACGTCCTGACTTTC. Its protein is CASQKSGANVLTF.

The table lists this clonotype with a few counts. The rearrangement joins TRBV24-1 to TRBJ2-5; D is uncertain. The germline gives CDR1 KGHDR, CDR2 SFDVKD. V shed 0 bases and J shed 5 bases, with 3 bases lying between them. The CDR3 runs to 12 residues. The CDR3 bases are TGTGCCACCAGTGATTTGGAGGAGACCCAGTACTTC. It yields the protein CATSDLEETQYF.

This clonotype was seen a few times. The chain links TRBV6-6 to TRBJ2-1; TRBD1 or TRBD2 may be the D gene (5 bases each). The CDR3 is 13 residues long. Per the germline V gene, CDR1 is MNHNY and CDR2 is SVGAGI (reference sequence). V lost 11 bases to trimming and J lost 4 bases, with 15 bases between them. The CDR3 nucleotides read TGTGCCCGCTGGGACGGATATTACAATGAGCAGTTCTTC. Residues: CARWDGYYNEQFF.

The rearrangement uses TRBV5-1 and TRBJ2-3; 7 bases agree with TRBD1. This CDR3 region has 15 residues. Germline V gene lookup returns CDR1 SGHRS and CDR2 YFSETQ. With V trimmed by 0 bases and J by 2 bases, 3 bases remained unmatched. As DNA, the CDR3 is TGCGCCAGCAGCTTGGAGGGACAGTCCACAGATACGCAGTATTTT. It is translated as CASSLEGQSTDTQYF. Supplemented by reference TRBV5-1 and TRBJ2-3, the full variable domain reads KAGVTQTPRYLIKTRGQQVTLSCSPISGHRSVSWYQQTPGQGLQFLFEYFSETQRNKGNFPGRFSGRQFSNSRSEMNVSTLELGDSALYLCASSLEGQSTDTQYFGPGTRLTVL.

This clonotype was counted a few times. The CDR3 loop is CARFRGGEETQYF. The CDR3 bases are TGTGCCAGGTTCCGCGGAGGAGAAGAGACCCAGTACTTC. The chain is built from TRBV9 and TRBJ2-5; D might be TRBD2 (5 bases). The CDR3 extends over 13 amino acids. Germline CDR1 reads SGDLS; CDR2 reads YYNGEE. The germline V and J ends were trimmed by 8 bases and 3 bases, with 14 bases remaining between them.

The chain joins TRBV6-6 to TRBJ2-3; either TRBD1 or TRBD2 may supply D (5 bases each). The CDR3 loop spans 14 amino acids. Germline V lookup: CDR1 MNHNY, CDR2 SVGAGI (reference sequence). Trimming removed 9 bases from V and 1 base from J, with 14 bases in between. CDR3 nucleotides: TGTGCCAGTCGCTCGGGGCAGGGCACAGATACGCAGTATTTT. Translated, it gives CASRSGQGTDTQYF.

This clonotype was seen a handful of times. The rearrangement links TRBV9 to TRBJ2-7, with 7 positions matching TRBD1. CDR1 is SGDLS, CDR2 YYNGEE, per germline. Trimming at V came to 4 bases and at J to 0 bases, leaving 4 bases not matched to a gene. The CDR3 has 14 residues. CDR3 DNA: TGTGCCAGCAGCATACGGGACAGCTCCTACGAGCAGTACTTC. This codes for CASSIRDSSYEQYF.

This clonotype was detected only a few times. The chain combines TRBV29-1 with TRBJ1-1; D ambiguous. This CDR3 spans 12 amino acids. The V and J ends lost 4 bases and 4 bases respectively, with 10 bases between them. Germline lookup yields CDR1 SQVTM and CDR2 ANQGSEA. CDR3 sequence (DNA): TGCAGCGTTGCGGGGTGGGCCACTGAAGCTTTCTTT. The encoded protein is CSVAGWATEAFF.

This clonotype has more than one count but fewer than ten. The genes are TRBV29-1 and TRBJ2-1; D possibly corresponds to TRBD1 (5 bases). CDR1 is SQVTM and CDR2 is ANQGSEA in the germline V gene. Trimming stripped 8 bases from V and 3 bases from J, with 8 bases between. This CDR3 has 11 residues. The CDR3 nucleotides read TGCAGCTCAGACAGCTACAATGAGCAGTTCTTC. This codes for CSSDSYNEQFF.

The chain recombines TRBV6-1 with TRBJ1-2; D is unresolved. V was clipped by 2 bases and J by 4 bases, with 8 bases between them. CDR1 MNHNS and CDR2 SASEGT come from the germline V gene. The CDR3 has 13 residues. The CDR3 DNA reads TGTGCCAGCAGTGAACTTGGCCTCTATGGCTACACCTTC. Encoded protein: CASSELGLYGYTF.

This chain joins TRBV12-3 or TRBV12-4 and TRBJ2-3; a possible D gene is TRBD2 (5 bases). CDR3 length: 17 residues. Between the trimmed V and J ends, which lost 1 base and 1 base, there was a span of 15 bases. In DNA, the CDR3 is TGTGCCAGCAGTTTAGTAGCTCTAGCAACTCGCACAGATACGCAGTATTTT. Amino acid sequence: CASSLVALATRTDTQYF.

The gene calls are TRBV7-9 and TRBJ2-7; TRBD2 is a possible D gene (5 bases). CDR3 size: 16 residues. Germline values: CDR1 SEHNR, CDR2 FQNEAQ (reference sequence). V was shortened by 5 bases and J by 2 bases, with 19 bases between the two germline ends. The CDR3 here is CASSPPSPQEPYEQYF. Written as DNA, the CDR3 is TGTGCCAGCAGCCCCCCTAGCCCCCAGGAGCCCTACGAGCAGTACTTC.

This chain's CDR3 is CASAMRWDGTPEQFF. As DNA, the CDR3 is TGTGCCAGCGCCATGAGATGGGACGGAACGCCCGAGCAGTTCTTC. This chain joins TRBV7-9 and TRBJ2-1, with D possibly being TRBD1 or TRBD2 (5 bases each). The CDR3 loop spans 15 amino acids. Deletions cut 8 bases from V and 10 bases from J, with 24 bases between. The germline CDR1 and CDR2 sequences are SEHNR and FQNEAQ (reference sequence).

On this clonotype: Mismatch with germline at one junction end may stem from a read error. The V gene is TRBV30, the J gene TRBJ2-3, with D unclear. The CDR3 runs 15 residues. Germline V CDR1 and CDR2: GTSNPN, SVGIG (reference sequence). CDR3 loop: CARSVQSSSTDTQYF. The CDR3 DNA reads TGTGCCCGGAGTGTACAGTCCTCCTCCACAGATACACAGTATTTT.

This clonotype occurred a few times. This chain uses TRBV29-1 with TRBJ2-4, with TRBD2 matching over 8 bases. Unmatched junction bases numbered 6, after V lost 6 bases and J lost 2 bases. The CDR3 loop spans 14 amino acids. Germline V gene lookup returns CDR1 SQVTM and CDR2 ANQGSEA. The CDR3 region is CSVSGSDTKNIQYF. The DNA for the CDR3 is TGCAGCGTAAGCGGGAGTGACACCAAAAACATTCAGTACTTC.